This TCR beta chain was identified in a study of Ad26.COV2.S vaccination and SARS-CoV-2 variants. Note on this clone: The antigen remains undetermined.

Treatment denoted: 19 received Ad26.COV2.S at low or high dose, single or two shots; five or six received placebo; per-sample allocation not given. Material that was analyzed had been drawn on day 63 after the first vaccine or placebo injection. Ad26 vector vaccine expressed Wuhan-strain SARS-CoV-2 spike. Some clones are missing from TCRdb's copy, which holds only in-frame ones; the method was immunoSEQ multiplex PCR. The table includes about 400,000 clones, 88% detected once. Study findings and constraints: Researchers cautioned that TCR breadth and depth analyses may have underestimated total T cell responses. Recipients of vaccine and of placebo showed similar breadth of their non-spike TCR repertoires. Ad26.COV2.S recipients had broader spike-specific TCRs (P = 0.0014).

The specimen was peripheral blood, collected in a trial of Ad26.COV2.S vaccine versus placebo. This TCR came from a person aged 18-65 years who received the Ad26.COV2.S COVID-19 vaccine or a placebo.

CDR3 sequence: CASDSVYGYTF. CDR3 DNA: TGTGCCAGTGACAGCGTTTATGGCTACACCTTC. This rearrangement joins TRBV3-1 (or the pseudogene TRBV3-2) to TRBJ1-2; the D gene is possibly TRBD1 (5 bases). CDR1 is LGHDT, CDR2 YNNKEL, per germline (reference sequence). V gave up 9 bases and J gave up 5 bases, with 10 bases separating them. The CDR3 extends over 11 amino acids.